These 30 T cell receptor beta chains share one sample of origin, sequenced in a study of shared clonotypes between healthy human individuals. Libraries were prepared by immunoSEQ multiplex PCR; TCRdb keeps only in-frame clonotypes and omits some of them. The sample yields around 700,000 clones, around 72% seen once. Sequencing input: memory CD4+ T cells sorted from blood. Subset of the sample: CD45RA-negative fraction. All receptors derive from a woman aged 25 to 39 in good health.

This chain uses TRBV2 with TRBJ1-1; D is unclear. The V end was cut by 4 bases, the J end by 2 bases, with 8 bases between. The CDR3 covers 13 residues. Germline V gene lookup returns CDR1 SNHLY and CDR2 FYNNEI. CDR3: CASSVEGNTEAFF. The DNA for the CDR3 is TGTGCCAGCAGTGTTGAGGGAAACACTGAAGCTTTCTTT.

The chain recombines TRBV9 with TRBJ2-2; 9 positions agree with TRBD2. Unmatched junction bases numbered 6, after V lost 4 bases and J lost 5 bases. Germline V gene data show CDR1 as SGDLS and CDR2 as YYNGEE. This CDR3 is 15 amino acids long. The CDR3 loop is CASSKMLAGTGELFF. The CDR3 DNA reads as TGTGCCAGCAGCAAAATGCTAGCGGGGACCGGGGAGCTGTTTTTT.

This chain uses TRBV21-1 with TRBJ1-1. TRBV21-1 is annotated as a pseudogene. The length of the CDR3 is 14 residues. The CDR3 protein is CASHKGAENTEAFF. CDR3 nucleotide sequence: TGTGCCAGCCATAAGGGAGCTGAGAACACTGAAGCTTTCTTT.

The CDR3 sequence is CASSSGQARPSYEQYF. In nucleotides, the CDR3 is TGTGCCAGCAGTTCGGGACAGGCCCGTCCCTCCTACGAGCAGTACTTC. V is TRBV28 and J is TRBJ2-7; TRBD1 matches 8 bases. Germline CDR1 is MDHEN and CDR2 is SYDVKM. CDR3 length equals 16 residues. V dropped 4 bases and J dropped 0; count of bases not matched to a gene: 8.

The CDR3 reads CAINSLSGSTDTQYF. The DNA for the CDR3 is TGTGCCATCAATTCTCTTAGCGGTAGCACAGATACGCAGTATTTT. This chain links TRBV28 with TRBJ2-3, with D possibly being TRBD2 (6 bases). V dropped 10 bases and J dropped 0 bases, with 17 bases sitting between them. Germline V gene lookup returns CDR1 MDHEN and CDR2 SYDVKM. There are 15 residues in the CDR3.

J is TRBJ2-1 and V is TRBV4-2; D gene unclear. In germline, CDR1 is LGHNA, CDR2 YNFKEQ. The CDR3 length is 15 residues. The V gene lost 0 bases and the J gene lost 3 bases, with 9 bases spanning the gap. The CDR3: CASSQDAADYNEQFF. The CDR3 coding sequence is TGTGCCAGCAGCCAAGATGCGGCCGACTACAATGAGCAGTTCTTC.

The gene calls are TRBV11-3 and TRBJ1-2, with D unresolved. The germline gives CDR1 SGHNT, CDR2 YENEEA. CDR3 size: 12 residues. Trimming took off 1 base at V and 8 bases at J, with 8 bases between the two ends. CDR3 sequence (DNA): TGTGCCAGCAGCTTAGTAAGGCAAGGCTACACCTTC. It yields the protein CASSLVRQGYTF.

Comments on this clone: A far larger clone lies a single base away; this is likely a read error. Different DNA sequences within this sample yield the same CDR3. This chain connects TRBV25-1 to TRBJ2-2; 8 bases map to TRBD1. CDR1 MGHDK and CDR2 SYGVNS come from the germline V gene. There are 16 residues in the CDR3. The CDR3 spells CAISAAGGAGTGELFF. In DNA form, the CDR3 reads TGTGCCATCTCTGCCGCAGGGGGCGCTGGCACCGGAGAGCTGTTTTTT. Full variable domain (rest looked up from reference TRBV25-1 and TRBJ2-2): EADIYQTPRYLVIGTGKKITLECSQTMGHDKMYWYQQDPGMELHLIHYSYGVNSTEKGDLSSESTVSRIRTEHFPLTLESARPSHTSQYLCAISAAGGAGTGELFFGEGSRLTVL.

This clone has only one observation. V usage is TRBV11-2 and J usage is TRBJ2-3; 7 bases are a match to TRBD2. The CDR3 runs 19 residues. Germline trimming cut 4 bases from V and 1 base from J; bases unmatched to any gene: 17. CDR1 SGHAT and CDR2 FQNNGV come from the germline V gene. CDR3 loop: CASSSREGSSSIGTDTQYF. CDR3 bases: TGTGCCAGCAGCTCAAGGGAGGGATCTTCTTCCATTGGCACAGATACGCAGTATTTT.

This clone was detected a few times. The CDR3 loop reads CASSSRGAIQNIQYF. The CDR3 region has the DNA TGTGCCAGCAGTTCCCGTGGGGCAATCCAAAACATTCAGTACTTC. The rearrangement joins TRBV5-6 to TRBJ2-4, with D maybe TRBD1 (5 bases). This CDR3 has 15 residues. The germline CDR1 and CDR2 sequences are SGHDT and YYEEEE. V lost 5 bases, J lost 5 bases, and 17 bases lay in between.

The chain recombines TRBV4-1 with TRBJ2-5, with 13 bases identical to TRBD2. The J call is uncertain, as TRBJ2-7 better fits the DNA end. Germline V gene data show CDR1 as MGHRA and CDR2 as YSYEKL. This CDR3 spans 15 amino acids. The CDR3 DNA follows: TGCGCCAGCAGCAACCCGACTAGCGGGAGGTACGAGCAGTACTTC. As protein: CASSNPTSGRYEQYF.

The chain combines TRBV6-6 with TRBJ1-1, with D perhaps matching TRBD1 (6 bases). Germline V gene sequence: CDR1 MNHNY, CDR2 SVGAGI (reference sequence). CDR3 length equals 15 residues. V dropped 5 bases and J dropped 0 bases, with 13 bases sitting between them. For the CDR3, the DNA is TGTGCCAGCAGTAGCGAGGGGGGGTTGAACACTGAAGCTTTCTTT. Translating it yields CASSSEGGLNTEAFF.

The J gene is TRBJ1-5, the V gene TRBV6-1; D remains unclear. Germline V gene data show CDR1 as MNHNS and CDR2 as SASEGT. Trimming removed 8 bases at V and 9 bases at J, with 17 bases between. The CDR3 is made up of 13 amino acids. The CDR3 DNA reads as TGTGCCAGCCTGGCCCAGGCGGGCGGGCCCCAGCATTTT. Its translation is CASLAQAGGPQHF.

The V and J genes are TRBV29-1 and TRBJ2-2; TRBD2 matches at 7 bases. Germline V lookup: CDR1 SQVTM, CDR2 ANQGSEA. CDR3 size: 15 residues. V was clipped by 7 bases and J by 7 bases; unmatched bases: 15. DNA for the CDR3: TGCAGCGCCTGGGTGTCCGGGACTATTAGCGGGGAGCTGTTTTTT. Amino acids: CSAWVSGTISGELFF.

The CDR3 DNA follows: TGCAGCGTGCTACCGGGACAGGGGGTGACTGAAGCTTTCTTT. Translation gives CSVLPGQGVTEAFF. The chain combines TRBV29-1 with TRBJ1-1, with TRBD1 matching over 11 bases. From germline, CDR1 is SQVTM and CDR2 ANQGSEA. V dropped 6 bases and J dropped 5; count of bases not matched to a gene: 8. The CDR3 loop spans 14 amino acids.

The chain couples TRBV29-1 to TRBJ2-1; D may be TRBD2 (6 bases). From germline, CDR1 is SQVTM and CDR2 ANQGSEA. V lost 5 bases and J 6 bases, leaving 11 bases between the germline ends. The CDR3 consists of 12 residues. The CDR3 DNA reads as TGCAGCGTTTACCCCGGGGGCAATGAGCAGTTCTTC. Its translation: CSVYPGGNEQFF.

The V gene is TRBV28, the J gene TRBJ1-5; no definite D call. Trimming removed 7 bases at V and 5 bases at J, with 9 bases between. The CDR3 spans 12 residues. CDR1 and CDR2 from the germline V gene are MDHEN and SYDVKM. The CDR3: CASTTTDQPQHF. The CDR3 region has the DNA TGTGCCAGCACTACTACAGATCAGCCCCAGCATTTT.

The rearrangement joins TRBV19 to TRBJ1-1; D gene ambiguous. This CDR3 comprises 14 residues. Per the germline V gene, CDR1 is LNHDA and CDR2 is SQIVND (reference sequence). Deletions cut 5 bases from V and 5 bases from J, with 15 bases between. CDR3 residues: CASSLQRAGTEAFF. The DNA for the CDR3 is TGTGCCAGTAGTCTCCAGAGGGCCGGAACTGAAGCTTTCTTT.

The chain is built from TRBV10-3 and TRBJ2-3; D is undetermined. The germline CDR1 and CDR2 sequences are ENHRY and SYGVKD. V was trimmed by 0 bases and J by 0 bases, leaving 4 bases between them. This CDR3 region has 14 residues. CDR3 protein: CAISESASTDTQYF. The CDR3 region has the DNA TGTGCCATCAGTGAGTCTGCGAGCACAGATACGCAGTATTTT.

V is TRBV4-1 and J is TRBJ2-4; D not resolved. In germline, CDR1 is MGHRA, CDR2 YSYEKL. The CDR3 totals 14 residues. Trimming removed 4 bases at V and 6 bases at J, with 13 bases between. This chain's CDR3 is CASSPPTTRNIQYF. CDR3 in DNA: TGCGCCAGCAGCCCGCCTACAACCAGAAACATTCAGTACTTC.

The table lists this clone with a few counts. The genes are TRBV9 and TRBJ2-7; 11 nucleotides agree with TRBD1. This CDR3 has 15 amino acids. V shed 0 bases and J 6 bases; nucleotides not matched to a gene: 5. CDR1 is SGDLS and CDR2 is YYNGEE in the germline V gene. The CDR3 reads CASSVGRTGGGEQYF. The DNA of the CDR3 is TGTGCCAGCAGCGTAGGGAGGACAGGGGGCGGCGAGCAGTACTTC.

The chain is built from TRBV7-6 and TRBJ2-5; 8 bases agree with TRBD2. The junction had 1 base not matched to a gene; V was cut back by 3 bases and J by 1 base. Per germline, CDR1 SGHVS and CDR2 FNYEAQ. The CDR3 runs 14 residues. CDR3 amino acids: CASSFGTSQETQYF. CDR3 DNA sequence: TGTGCCAGCAGCTTCGGGACTAGCCAAGAGACCCAGTACTTC. Using reference TRBV7-6 and TRBJ2-5 for the parts outside the CDR3, the full variable domain is GAGVSQSPRYKVTKRGQDVALRCDPISGHVSLYWYRQALGQGPEFLTYFNYEAQQDKSGLPNDRFSAERPEGSISTLTIQRTEQRDSAMYRCASSFGTSQETQYFGPGTRLLVL.

This clone was observed a handful of times. The gene calls are TRBV7-9 and TRBJ1-1; 7 bases agree with TRBD1. The CDR3 covers 14 residues. J lost 2 bases, V lost 6 bases, and 6 bases had no gene match. Germline V gives CDR1 SEHNR, CDR2 FQNEAQ (reference sequence). The CDR3 region has the DNA TGTGCCAGCAGACGTAGGGACAGCAACACTGAAGCTTTCTTT. Its translation: CASRRRDSNTEAFF.

This chain links TRBV5-4 with TRBJ2-7; the D is unclear. CDR1 is SGHNT, CDR2 YYREEE, per germline (reference sequence). V was clipped by 2 bases and J by 0 bases, with 15 bases between them. CDR3 length: 16 amino acids. This chain's CDR3 is CASSFVGWPVSYEQYF. CDR3 DNA sequence: TGTGCCAGCAGCTTCGTCGGATGGCCCGTCTCCTACGAGCAGTACTTC.

This clone has just a few counts. CDR3 sequence: CASSLDRGTEAFF. CDR3 DNA sequence: TGCGCCAGCAGCTTGGACAGGGGCACTGAAGCTTTCTTT. V usage is TRBV5-1 and J usage is TRBJ1-1; 7 bases agree with TRBD1. Germline CDR1 and CDR2: SGHRS and YFSETQ. V was clipped by 0 bases and J by 4 bases; unmatched bases: 0. The CDR3 has 13 amino acids.

The chain links TRBV6-5 to TRBJ2-5, with 7 bases fitting TRBD2. CDR3 length: 13 residues. CDR1 is MNHEY, CDR2 SVGAGI, per germline. The junction had 8 bases not matched to a gene; V was cut back by 10 bases and J by 3 bases. The CDR3, as DNA: TGTGCCACTCGAAGGACTAGAGAAGAGACCCAGTACTTC. Its protein product is CATRRTREETQYF.

This rearrangement joins TRBV11-3 to TRBJ2-3, with 9 positions matching TRBD2. CDR3 length equals 17 residues. V lost 1 base and J lost 0; bases outside the gene matches: 5. CDR1 is SGHNT and CDR2 is YENEEA in the germline V gene. This chain's CDR3 is CASSLGATSGSTDTQYF. The DNA for the CDR3 is TGTGCCAGCAGCTTAGGCGCGACTAGCGGTAGCACAGATACGCAGTATTTT.

This clone was detected many times. The CDR3 nucleotides are TGTGCCAGCAGTATCCTAGGCGGGGGGTATATCGAGCAGTACTTC. This translates into CASSILGGGYIEQYF. The V call is TRBV28, the J call TRBJ2-7, with TRBD2 matching over 8 bases. V trimming: 5 bases; J trimming: 6 bases; junction bases outside the gene matches: 12. The CDR3 runs 15 residues. The V gene's germline CDR1 is MDHEN and CDR2 SYDVKM.

The chain carries TRBV15 and TRBJ1-1, with D perhaps TRBD1 (5 bases). The CDR3 consists of 15 residues. With 8 bases removed from V and 5 bases from J, the gap between germline ends came to 21 bases. Germline loops: CDR1 LNHNV, CDR2 YYDKDF (reference sequence). CDR3 loop: CATRGGVSERTEAFF. The CDR3, as DNA: TGTGCCACCCGCGGAGGGGTTTCGGAAAGAACTGAAGCTTTCTTT.

This clone was seen many times. The chain is built from TRBV15 and TRBJ1-6; 9 positions match TRBD1. The junction had 10 bases not matched to a gene; V was cut back by 0 bases and J by 7 bases. Germline values: CDR1 LNHNV, CDR2 YYDKDF (reference sequence). This CDR3 region has 18 residues. CDR3 residues: CATSRDLSGTGLNSPLHF. CDR3 nucleotides: TGTGCCACCAGCAGAGATCTGTCCGGGACAGGGTTAAATTCACCCCTCCACTTT.